This TCR beta chain was profiled in a study of blood T cell repertoires in COVID-19. TCRdb's table, derived via immunoSEQ multiplex PCR, lists solely in-frame clones and lacks some. The repertoire holds roughly 230,000 clones, with 81% as singletons. Trimming took 2 bases from V and 5 from J; bases not matched to a gene: 8. Per the germline V gene, CDR1 is SGHRS and CDR2 is YFSETQ. This CDR3 has 16 residues. The specimen sequenced was peripheral blood. This receptor was identified in a woman at least 80 years old with acute or convalescent COVID-19. V gene TRBV5-1 combines with J gene TRBJ2-5; the match to TRBD2 covers 11 bases. The CDR3 here is CASSFWSSGRLETQYF. As DNA, the CDR3 is TGCGCCAGCAGCTTTTGGTCTAGCGGGAGGTTGGAGACCCAGTACTTC. Full variable domain (missing parts from reference TRBV5-1 and TRBJ2-5): KAGVTQTPRYLIKTRGQQVTLSCSPISGHRSVSWYQQTPGQGLQFLFEYFSETQRNKGNFPGRFSGRQFSNSRSEMNVSTLELGDSALYLCASSFWSSGRLETQYFGPGTRLLVL.